This T cell receptor (beta chain) was sequenced during a study of OX40 agonist ivuxolimab in advanced cancers. For the study at large: Partial responses occurred in Three dose-escalation patients, one with hepatocellular carcinoma and two with cutaneous melanoma.

A note on this clone: The antigen is unknown.

Whole-study results and caveats: The investigators did not determine what antigen specificity the expanded peripheral T cells had. Average numbers of expanded clones were greater in CD8+ T cells than in CD4+.

With baseline, cycle 4 day 1, and cycle 7 day 1 as timepoints, blood was sampled. CDR3 length equals 12 residues. Trimming cost V 2 bases and J 16 bases, with 13 bases left between them. From germline, CDR1 is SGHDT and CDR2 YYEEEE. The method was immunoSEQ multiplex PCR; TCRdb's version includes in-frame clones alone and lacks a portion of them. The table includes roughly 17,000 clones, about 77% detected once. This TCR was recovered from an adult with an advanced solid tumor such as melanoma, head and neck, liver or kidney cancer. The V and J genes are TRBV5-6 and TRBJ1-6; D call uncertain. The sample here was CD4+ or CD8+ T cells sorted from blood, taken in a trial of the OX40 agonist ivuxolimab. The CDR3 loop is CASSFGPSGLHF. The DNA for the CDR3 is TGTGCCAGCAGCTTCGGACCGTCCGGGCTCCACTTT.